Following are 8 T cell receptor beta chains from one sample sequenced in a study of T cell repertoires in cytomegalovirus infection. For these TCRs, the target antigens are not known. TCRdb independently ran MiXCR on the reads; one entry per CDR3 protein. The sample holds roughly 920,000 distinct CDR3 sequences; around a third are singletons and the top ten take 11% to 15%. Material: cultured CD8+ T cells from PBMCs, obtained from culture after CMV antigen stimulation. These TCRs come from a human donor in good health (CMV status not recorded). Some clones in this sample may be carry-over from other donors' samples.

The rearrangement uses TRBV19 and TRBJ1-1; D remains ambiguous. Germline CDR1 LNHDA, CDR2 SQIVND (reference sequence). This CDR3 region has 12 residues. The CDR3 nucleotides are TGTGGCTTGACCCCTTTATACACTGAAGCTTTCTTT. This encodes CGLTPLYTEAFF.

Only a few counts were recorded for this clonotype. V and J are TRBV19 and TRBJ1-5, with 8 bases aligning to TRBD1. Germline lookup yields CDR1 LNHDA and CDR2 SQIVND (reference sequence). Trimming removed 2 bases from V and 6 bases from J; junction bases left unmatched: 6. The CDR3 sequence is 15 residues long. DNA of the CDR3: TGTGCCAGTAGTATAACGGACAGGGCTATTCAGCCCCAGCATTTT. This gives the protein CASSITDRAIQPQHF.

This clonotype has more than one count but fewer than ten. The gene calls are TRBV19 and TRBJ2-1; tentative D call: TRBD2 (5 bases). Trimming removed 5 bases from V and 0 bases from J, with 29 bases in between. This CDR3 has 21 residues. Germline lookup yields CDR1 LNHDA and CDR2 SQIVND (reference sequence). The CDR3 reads CASSAPRLFEGRGSSYNEQFF. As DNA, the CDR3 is TGTGCCAGTAGTGCCCCGAGGCTGTTTGAGGGTCGGGGTAGCTCCTACAATGAGCAGTTCTTC.

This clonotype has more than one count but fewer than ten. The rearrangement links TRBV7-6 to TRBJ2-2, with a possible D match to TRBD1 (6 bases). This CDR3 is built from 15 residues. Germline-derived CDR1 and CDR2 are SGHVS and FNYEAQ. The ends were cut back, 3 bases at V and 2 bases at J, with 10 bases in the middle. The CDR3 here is CASSFRTDNTGELFF. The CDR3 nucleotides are TGTGCCAGCAGCTTCAGGACAGATAACACCGGGGAGCTGTTTTTT.

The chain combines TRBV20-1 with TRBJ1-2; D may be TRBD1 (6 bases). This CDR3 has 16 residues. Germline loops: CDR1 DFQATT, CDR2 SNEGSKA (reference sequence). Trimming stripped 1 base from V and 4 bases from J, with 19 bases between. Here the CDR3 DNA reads TGCAGTGCTAGAGCCCCGGACAGATCCTTGGTCTATGGCTACACCTTC. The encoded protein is CSARAPDRSLVYGYTF.

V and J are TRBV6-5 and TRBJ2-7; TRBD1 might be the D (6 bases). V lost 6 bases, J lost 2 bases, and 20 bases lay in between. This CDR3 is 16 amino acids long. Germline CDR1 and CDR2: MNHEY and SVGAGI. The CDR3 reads CASSPPGTGLTYEQYF. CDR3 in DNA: TGTGCCAGCAGCCCCCCTGGAACAGGGCTTACCTACGAGCAGTACTTC.

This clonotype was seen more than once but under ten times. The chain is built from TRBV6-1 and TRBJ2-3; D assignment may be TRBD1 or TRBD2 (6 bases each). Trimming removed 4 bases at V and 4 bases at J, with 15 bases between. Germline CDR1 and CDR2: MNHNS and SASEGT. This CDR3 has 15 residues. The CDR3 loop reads CASSALLGGSDTQYF. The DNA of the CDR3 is TGTGCCAGCAGTGCCCTACTAGGGGGGTCAGATACGCAGTATTTT.

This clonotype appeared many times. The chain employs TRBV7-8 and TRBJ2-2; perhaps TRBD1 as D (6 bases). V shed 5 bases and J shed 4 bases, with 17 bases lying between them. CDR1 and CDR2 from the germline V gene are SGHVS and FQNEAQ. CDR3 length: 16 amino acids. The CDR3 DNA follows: TGTGCCAGCAGCCCCCCTTGGGGGCATGTCACCGGGGAGCTGTTTTTT. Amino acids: CASSPPWGHVTGELFF. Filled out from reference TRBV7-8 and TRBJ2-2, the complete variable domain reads GAGVSQSPRYKVAKRGQDVALRCDPISGHVSLFWYQQALGQGPEFLTYFQNEAQLDKSGLPSDRFFAERPEGSVSTLKIQRTQQEDSAVYLCASSPPWGHVTGELFFGEGSRLTVL.